The rows below give T cell receptor beta chains drawn from one sample of a study of blood T cell repertoires in COVID-19. The data were produced by immunoSEQ multiplex PCR, yet TCRdb's version contains in-frame clones alone and is incomplete. The sample lists about 150,000 clones, 80% to 90% occurring once. The sequencing input was PBMCs or T cells enriched from blood (not recorded which). The receptors derive from a man aged 45-65 years who had recovered from COVID-19. The CDR3 runs from the conserved cysteine through the conserved F or W. Each record gives: J gene, V gene, clone size, D gene, CDR3 DNA, CDR3 protein. The D gene is left open where the match is weak. Expanded clones are given a class, and other clones once, few, many or no size at all.

J gene: TRBJ1-2
V gene: TRBV11-1
clone size: .
D gene: .
CDR3 DNA: TGTGCCAGCAGCGCCACAGGCCGCCCCCGGGGCTACACCTTC
CDR3 protein: CASSATGRPRGYTF

J gene: TRBJ1-6
V gene: TRBV12-2
clone size: .
D gene: .
CDR3 DNA: TGTGCAAGTCGCTTCGTGGACAGTTTCGACTCGTCCTATAATTCACCCCTCCACTTT
CDR3 protein: CASRFVDSFDSSYNSPLHF

J gene: TRBJ1-2
V gene: TRBV5-5
clone size: once
D gene: .
CDR3 DNA: TGTGCCAGCAGCTACACAATGAACTATGGCTACACCTTC
CDR3 protein: CASSYTMNYGYTF

J gene: TRBJ1-3
V gene: TRBV19
clone size: .
D gene: .
CDR3 DNA: TGTGCCAGTAGCGGCAGGGAGGGCACCATATATTTT
CDR3 protein: CASSGREGTIYF

J gene: TRBJ2-5
V gene: TRBV5-6
clone size: medium-sized
D gene: TRBD1
CDR3 DNA: TGTGCCAGCAAACCGGGACAGCTATTCCAAGAGACCCAGTACTTC
CDR3 protein: CASKPGQLFQETQYF

J gene: TRBJ2-1
V gene: TRBV4-3
clone size: .
D gene: TRBD2
CDR3 DNA: TGCGCCAGCAGCCAAGATAAACTAGCGGGGGGAGATGAGCAGTTCTTC
CDR3 protein: CASSQDKLAGGDEQFF

J gene: TRBJ2-1
V gene: TRBV2
clone size: .
D gene: TRBD1
CDR3 DNA: TGTGCCAGCGTACGGGACAGAGACAATGAGCAGTTCTTC
CDR3 protein: CASVRDRDNEQFF

J gene: TRBJ2-3
V gene: TRBV3-1/TRBV3-2
clone size: .
D gene: .
CDR3 DNA: TGTGCCAGCAGCCAAGACTCTAGCACAGATACGCAGTATTTT
CDR3 protein: CASSQDSSTDTQYF

J gene: TRBJ1-5
V gene: TRBV6-2/TRBV6-3
clone size: few
D gene: .
CDR3 DNA: TGTGCCAGCAGTTACCTCGGGGGAAAAAATCAGCCCCAGCATTTT
CDR3 protein: CASSYLGGKNQPQHF

J gene: TRBJ2-3
V gene: TRBV19
clone size: once
D gene: .
CDR3 DNA: TGTGCCAGTACCGTCGGACTTTCGCTCACAGATACGCAGTATTTT
CDR3 protein: CASTVGLSLTDTQYF

J gene: TRBJ1-4
V gene: TRBV4-3
clone size: .
D gene: TRBD1
CDR3 DNA: TGCGCCAGCAGCCAAGATCCAGGGGGCTGGGGTGAAAAACTGTTTTTT
CDR3 protein: CASSQDPGGWGEKLFF

J gene: TRBJ2-3
V gene: TRBV7-3
clone size: .
D gene: .
CDR3 DNA: TGTGCCAGCAGCTTAGCCCCGGGGAATGCAGATACGCAGTATTTT
CDR3 protein: CASSLAPGNADTQYF

J gene: TRBJ1-6
V gene: TRBV11-2
clone size: .
D gene: TRBD1
CDR3 DNA: TGTGCCAGCAGCCTAGGACAGGGGCGGAATTCACCCCTCCACTTT
CDR3 protein: CASSLGQGRNSPLHF

J gene: TRBJ2-3
V gene: TRBV29-1
clone size: .
D gene: TRBD2
CDR3 DNA: TGCAGCGTTGGATCCACTAGCGGGTCGGCAGATACGCAGTATTTT
CDR3 protein: CSVGSTSGSADTQYF

J gene: TRBJ2-7
V gene: TRBV18
clone size: .
D gene: TRBD1
CDR3 DNA: TGTGCCAGCTCACTGGGACAGAGCACATACGAGCAGTACTTC
CDR3 protein: CASSLGQSTYEQYF

J gene: TRBJ1-6
V gene: TRBV19
clone size: .
D gene: TRBD1
CDR3 DNA: TGTGCCACTGCGGACAGGGGCTATAATTCACCCCTCCACTTT
CDR3 protein: CATADRGYNSPLHF

J gene: TRBJ1-2
V gene: TRBV4-3
clone size: .
D gene: .
CDR3 DNA: TGCGCCAGCAGCCAAGACGCGACAGGACAACCCTATGGCTACACCTTC
CDR3 protein: CASSQDATGQPYGYTF

J gene: TRBJ1-4
V gene: TRBV9
clone size: .
D gene: .
CDR3 DNA: TGTGCCAGCAGCGTAGGTATAGGACAGTCTAATGAAAAACTGTTTTTT
CDR3 protein: CASSVGIGQSNEKLFF

J gene: TRBJ2-3
V gene: TRBV7-9
clone size: .
D gene: TRBD2
CDR3 DNA: TGTGCCAGCAGCATGACTAGCGGGAGGGCAGATACGCAGTATTTT
CDR3 protein: CASSMTSGRADTQYF

J gene: TRBJ2-1
V gene: TRBV9
clone size: .
D gene: TRBD2
CDR3 DNA: TGTGCCAGCAGCCCAACTAGCGGAGTCTACAATGAGCAGTTCTTC
CDR3 protein: CASSPTSGVYNEQFF

J gene: TRBJ1-4
V gene: TRBV6-5
clone size: .
D gene: .
CDR3 DNA: TGTGCCAGCAGTTACTCGGGAGGGGGTGATGAAAAACTGTTTTTT
CDR3 protein: CASSYSGGGDEKLFF

J gene: TRBJ1-2
V gene: TRBV19
clone size: .
D gene: .
CDR3 DNA: TGTGCCAGTAGTATGAACGGGGAGGGAGCCAACTATGGCTACACCTTC
CDR3 protein: CASSMNGEGANYGYTF

J gene: TRBJ1-2
V gene: TRBV19
clone size: .
D gene: .
CDR3 DNA: TGTGCCAGTAGTCCAGGGTTAGGAGTTAACTATGGCTACACCTTC
CDR3 protein: CASSPGLGVNYGYTF

J gene: TRBJ1-6
V gene: TRBV4-1
clone size: once
D gene: TRBD1
CDR3 DNA: TGCGCCAGCAGCTTCGGACAGGGGAATTCACCCCTCCACTTT
CDR3 protein: CASSFGQGNSPLHF

J gene: TRBJ1-1
V gene: TRBV15
clone size: .
D gene: .
CDR3 DNA: TGTGCCACCGTAGGACATCCGAACACTGAAGCTTTCTTT
CDR3 protein: CATVGHPNTEAFF

J gene: TRBJ2-5
V gene: TRBV18
clone size: .
D gene: TRBD1
CDR3 DNA: TGTGCCAGCTCGCAGGGACAGCAAGAGACCCAGTACTTC
CDR3 protein: CASSQGQQETQYF

J gene: TRBJ2-2
V gene: TRBV5-4
clone size: once
D gene: .
CDR3 DNA: TGTGCCAGCAGCATTGACAGGCCGGGGACCGGGGAGCTGTTTTTT
CDR3 protein: CASSIDRPGTGELFF

J gene: TRBJ2-7
V gene: TRBV28
clone size: .
D gene: TRBD2
CDR3 DNA: TGTGCCAGCACCTCGCGACTAGCGGGAGACGAGCAGTACTTC
CDR3 protein: CASTSRLAGDEQYF

J gene: TRBJ1-5
V gene: TRBV30
clone size: .
D gene: .
CDR3 DNA: TGTGCCTGGAATAGGCAGGGCCTTAGCAATCAGCCCCAGCATTTT
CDR3 protein: CAWNRQGLSNQPQHF

J gene: TRBJ1-5
V gene: TRBV7-2
clone size: .
D gene: .
CDR3 DNA: TGTGCCAGCAGCGCAGATCAGGGCCAGCCCCAGCATTTT
CDR3 protein: CASSADQGQPQHF

J gene: TRBJ2-1
V gene: TRBV5-1
clone size: .
D gene: TRBD1
CDR3 DNA: TGCGCCAGCAGCTTGAAAGGACAGGGACGCAATGAGCAGTTCTTC
CDR3 protein: CASSLKGQGRNEQFF

J gene: TRBJ1-5
V gene: TRBV28
clone size: .
D gene: TRBD1
CDR3 DNA: TGTGCCAGCAGTTCCCAACGGGACAGTCTCAATCAGCCCCAGCATTTT
CDR3 protein: CASSSQRDSLNQPQHF

J gene: TRBJ1-3
V gene: TRBV6-5
clone size: .
D gene: .
CDR3 DNA: TGTGCCAGCAGCAGATCCGCCTTGGTTGGAAACACCATATATTTT
CDR3 protein: CASSRSALVGNTIYF

J gene: TRBJ1-5
V gene: TRBV7-2
clone size: .
D gene: .
CDR3 DNA: TGTGCCAGCAGCTTGAGAGGCTATCAGCCCCAGCATTTT
CDR3 protein: CASSLRGYQPQHF

J gene: TRBJ2-3
V gene: TRBV5-1
clone size: .
D gene: TRBD2
CDR3 DNA: TGCGCCAGCAGCTTGGCCATAGGGGTGGGACTAGCGGCCACAGATACGCAGTATTTT
CDR3 protein: CASSLAIGVGLAATDTQYF

J gene: TRBJ1-5
V gene: TRBV6-1
clone size: .
D gene: TRBD1
CDR3 DNA: TGTGCCAGCAGAAAGGGGGCGGCCAATCAGCCCCAGCATTTT
CDR3 protein: CASRKGAANQPQHF

J gene: TRBJ1-5
V gene: TRBV4-2
clone size: .
D gene: .
CDR3 DNA: TGTGCCAGCAGCCAAATACAGGGCTATAGCAATCAGCCCCAGCATTTT
CDR3 protein: CASSQIQGYSNQPQHF

J gene: TRBJ2-5
V gene: TRBV19
clone size: .
D gene: .
CDR3 DNA: TGTGCCAGTAGTTCGTCGGGAGAGGGATGGGGGACCCAGTACTTC
CDR3 protein: CASSSSGEGWGTQYF

J gene: TRBJ2-1
V gene: TRBV13
clone size: .
D gene: TRBD2
CDR3 DNA: TGTGCCAGCAGCTTAGTCACATTTGGACTAGCGGAGGGGTCCTACAATGAGCAGTTCTTC
CDR3 protein: CASSLVTFGLAEGSYNEQFF

J gene: TRBJ2-1
V gene: TRBV4-1
clone size: many
D gene: TRBD2
CDR3 DNA: TGCGCCAGCAGCCTCCAGCGGGGCGGGGGATTGGATGAGCAGTTCTTC
CDR3 protein: CASSLQRGGGLDEQFF

J gene: TRBJ2-5
V gene: TRBV6-2/TRBV6-3
clone size: .
D gene: .
CDR3 DNA: TGTGCCAGCAGTTACCGGGTAGTAAGAGAGACCCAGTACTTC
CDR3 protein: CASSYRVVRETQYF

J gene: TRBJ2-7
V gene: TRBV28
clone size: .
D gene: .
CDR3 DNA: TGTGCCAGCAGTTTAGGCCCTAGACTCTACGAGCAGTACTTC
CDR3 protein: CASSLGPRLYEQYF

J gene: TRBJ2-3
V gene: TRBV5-1
clone size: .
D gene: TRBD2
CDR3 DNA: TGCGCCAGCAGCCCGGGACTAGCGGGAGATACGCAGTATTTT
CDR3 protein: CASSPGLAGDTQYF

J gene: TRBJ2-1
V gene: TRBV28
clone size: .
D gene: .
CDR3 DNA: TGTGCCAGCAACTACTACAATGAGCAGTTCTTC
CDR3 protein: CASNYYNEQFF

J gene: TRBJ2-2
V gene: TRBV4-3
clone size: .
D gene: TRBD1
CDR3 DNA: TGCGCCAGCAGCCAAGATGGGCAGGGGGACACCGGGGAGCTGTTTTTT
CDR3 protein: CASSQDGQGDTGELFF